The 6 T cell receptor beta chains listed next were all sequenced from one sample in a study of graft-versus-host responses after intestinal transplantation. Method: immunoSEQ multiplex PCR; TCRdb's copy keeps in-frame clones and lacks some. The sample holds 50,000 or so clones, under 95% seen once. This sample comprised PBMCs, obtained almost 120 days after intestinal transplantation. These receptors came from a human patient who received an intestinal transplant, so some T cells may come from the graft donor.

The J gene is TRBJ1-2, the V gene TRBV18; D unresolved. V lost 3 bases and J lost 9, with 8 bases in between. Looked up from germline, CDR1 is KGHSH and CDR2 is LQKENI. The length of the CDR3 is 11 residues. The CDR3 here is CASSPDISYTF. The CDR3 region has the DNA TGTGCCAGCTCACCTGACATCAGCTACACCTTC.

J is TRBJ1-6 and V is TRBV7-9; 7 nucleotides align to TRBD1. Trimming cost V 2 bases and J 3 bases; bases outside gene matches: 1. The CDR3 contains 15 residues. Germline V gives CDR1 SEHNR, CDR2 FQNEAQ (reference sequence). The CDR3 loop is CASSLTGDYNSPLHF. CDR3 DNA sequence: TGTGCCAGCAGCTTAACAGGGGACTATAATTCACCCCTCCACTTT.

The chain recombines TRBV7-8 with TRBJ1-6; D remains unclear. The CDR3 is 18 amino acids. V was pared by 0 bases and J by 10 bases, with 22 bases between. Germline CDR1 and CDR2: SGHVS and FQNEAQ. This CDR3 reads CASSLASSGGPNTSPLHF. DNA of the CDR3: TGTGCCAGCAGCTTAGCGTCGAGCGGAGGTCCTAATACATCACCCCTCCACTTT.

The V gene is TRBV4-2, the J gene TRBJ2-2; 11 bases map to TRBD2. CDR3 length: 15 amino acids. The trim removed 5 bases at V and 5 bases at J, leaving 4 bases unmatched. From germline, CDR1 is LGHNA and CDR2 YNFKEQ. The CDR3: CASSSSGGWTGELFF. The DNA for the CDR3 is TGTGCCAGCAGCTCTAGCGGGGGGTGGACCGGGGAGCTGTTTTTT.

As to this clone: At the DNA level, this CDR3 is encoded by other sequences in the same sample as well. The rearrangement uses TRBV18 and TRBJ2-7, with no clear D. This CDR3 spans 13 amino acids. From germline, CDR1 is KGHSH and CDR2 LQKENI. V was pared by 2 bases and J by 0 bases, with 5 bases between. The CDR3 is CASSPSSSYEQYF. In DNA, the CDR3 is TGTGCCAGCTCACCATCCAGCTCCTACGAGCAGTACTTC.

The J gene is TRBJ2-1, the V gene TRBV6-1; TRBD1 is a possible D gene (6 bases). Trimming took off 5 bases at V and 1 base at J, with 6 bases between the two ends. In germline, CDR1 is MNHNS, CDR2 SASEGT. CDR3 size: 13 residues. As DNA, the CDR3 is TGTGCCAGCAGTACAGGGTCCTACAATGAGCAGTTCTTC. It codes for CASSTGSYNEQFF.